This T cell receptor beta chain is from a study of T-cell reconstitution after alpha-beta-depleted transplantation in children. Findings and caveats of the study: For some patients, TCRbeta diversity was high at day 60 because of recipient T cells and thymic progenitors that survived. When one year had passed after transplant, most T-cell counts and diversity came from newly produced T cells. About two months after transplant, alpha-beta T cells reportedly came from several hundred expanded graft clones.

Trimming removed 0 bases at V and 8 bases at J, with 20 bases between. Germline assignment: CDR1 LNHNV and CDR2 YYDKDF (reference sequence). The CDR3 contains 18 residues. This clonotype was seen ten or more times. The antigen is not known. Preparation of the TCRbeta library involved a method that used unique molecular identifiers. One entry per CDR3 protein, called by TCRdb with MiXCR from the PCR reads. The data show approximately 290,000 distinct CDR3 sequences, 11% seen once. J is TRBJ1-6 and V is TRBV15, with D unresolved. This TCR was recovered from a male patient between 2 and 10 years old who had a stem cell transplant for chronic granulomatous disease, so the T cells may come from the graft donor. Sequences were derived from peripheral blood, sampled 180 days after TCRalphabeta/CD19-depleted stem cell transplant. CDR3 amino acids: CATSRDFGRGKADSPLHF. DNA for the CDR3: TGTGCCACCAGCAGAGATTTTGGCCGGGGTAAGGCGGATTCACCCCTCCACTTT.